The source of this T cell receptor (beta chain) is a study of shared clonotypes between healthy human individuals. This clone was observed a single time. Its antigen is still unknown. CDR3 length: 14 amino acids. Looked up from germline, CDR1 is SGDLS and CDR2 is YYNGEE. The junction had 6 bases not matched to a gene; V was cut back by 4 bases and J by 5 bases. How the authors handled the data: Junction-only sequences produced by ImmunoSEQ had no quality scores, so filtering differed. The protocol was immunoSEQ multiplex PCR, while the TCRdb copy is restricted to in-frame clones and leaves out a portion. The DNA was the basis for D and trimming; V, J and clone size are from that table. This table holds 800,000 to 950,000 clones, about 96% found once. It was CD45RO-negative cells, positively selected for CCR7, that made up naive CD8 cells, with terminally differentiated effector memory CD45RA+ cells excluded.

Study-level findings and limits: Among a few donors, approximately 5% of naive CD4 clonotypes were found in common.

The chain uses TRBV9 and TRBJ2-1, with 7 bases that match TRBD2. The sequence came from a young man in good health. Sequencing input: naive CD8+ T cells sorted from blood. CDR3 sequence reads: CASSPGDYHNEQFF. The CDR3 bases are TGTGCCAGCAGCCCCGGGGACTACCACAATGAGCAGTTCTTC. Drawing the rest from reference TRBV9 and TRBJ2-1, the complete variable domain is DSGVTQTPKHLITATGQRVTLRCSPRSGDLSVYWYQQSLDQGLQFLIQYYNGEERAKGNILERFSAQQFPDLHSELNLSSLELGDSALYFCASSPGDYHNEQFFGPGTRLTVL.